The clone carrying this TCR beta chain was detected only once. The antigen remains unidentified. The data were obtained in a study of cytomegalovirus exposure and HLA in healthy donors. The germline CDR1 and CDR2 sequences are GTSNPN and SVGIG (reference sequence). This CDR3 region has 14 residues. V dropped 6 bases and J dropped 7; count of bases not matched to a gene: 9. Notes on the study in general: High sensitivity and specificity were reportedly achieved when the classifier diagnosed cytomegalovirus status. Among TCR beta chains of equal frequency, HLA-associated ones were more clonally expanded in a later analysis. Later genetic work tied a missense DCLRE1C variant to beta-chain V and J trimming. In a later analysis, most CMV-associated TCR beta chains appeared HLA-restricted.

13 Jbeta primers and 60 Vbeta primers were used for the PCR. Profiled with immunoSEQ multiplex PCR; TCRdb holds only in-frame clones, not every one. This sample has approximately 150,000 clones, with roughly 80% found just once. The sample was PBMCs. This clonotype was obtained from a man aged 45 to 65 in good health and CMV-seropositive. The chain has TRBV30 and TRBJ2-2; 9 bases align to TRBD1. CDR3 sequence reads: CACPGTGIIGELFF. The DNA of the CDR3 is TGTGCCTGCCCCGGGACAGGGATCATCGGGGAGCTGTTTTTT.